The 18 T cell receptor beta chains presented below share a single source sample, sequenced in a study of blood T cell repertoires in COVID-19. The table came from immunoSEQ multiplex PCR; TCRdb's copy has only in-frame clones and leaves some out. The sample records around 100,000 clones, approximately 89% being singletons. Sequencing used peripheral blood. The origin of the receptors is a man aged 40-55 years with acute or convalescent COVID-19.

J is TRBJ1-2 and V is TRBV14; weak D call: TRBD1 (6 bases). The CDR3 has 15 residues. V dropped 0 bases and J dropped 7 bases, with 15 bases sitting between them. Germline CDR1 is SGHDN and CDR2 is FVKESK. CDR3 amino acids: CASSQDAGAKFGYTF. The CDR3 DNA reads as TGTGCCAGCAGCCAAGATGCAGGGGCGAAGTTTGGCTACACCTTC.

This rearrangement joins TRBV19 to TRBJ1-5; TRBD1 agrees at 10 bases. Trimming took 9 bases from V and 5 from J; bases not matched to a gene: 10. Germline CDR1 and CDR2: LNHDA and SQIVND (reference sequence). This CDR3 region has 15 residues. The CDR3, as DNA: TGTGCCAGCAAACCCGGGACAGGGGACGATCAGCCCCAGCATTTT. Encoded protein: CASKPGTGDDQPQHF.

The count of this clone is one. V and J are TRBV5-8 and TRBJ1-2; D unclear. CDR3 length: 12 amino acids. CDR1 SGHTS and CDR2 YDEGEE come from the germline V gene. Between the trimmed V and J ends, which lost 2 bases and 8 bases, there was a span of 10 bases. The CDR3 nucleotides read TGTGCCAGCAGCTTAACACCCGCCGGCTACACCTTC. Protein sequence: CASSLTPAGYTF.

This chain connects TRBV3-1 (or the pseudogene TRBV3-2) to TRBJ1-5; no firm D call. The CDR3 is 13 residues long. Looked up from germline, CDR1 is LGHDT and CDR2 is YNNKEL (reference sequence). Trimming left V 0 bases short and J 4 bases short, with 4 bases between. CDR3 sequence (DNA): TGTGCCAGCAGCCAAGATAGAAATCAGCCCCAGCATTTT. Translated, it gives CASSQDRNQPQHF.

V gene TRBV10-3 combines with J gene TRBJ1-2, with 11 bases that match TRBD1. CDR3 length: 17 amino acids. Germline-derived CDR1 and CDR2 are ENHRY and SYGVKD. The trim removed 1 base at V and 5 bases at J, leaving 9 bases unmatched. The CDR3 protein is CAISEWTGGEGGYGYTF. In DNA, the CDR3 is TGTGCCATCAGTGAGTGGACAGGGGGCGAAGGAGGATATGGCTACACCTTC.

The count of this clone is one. CDR3 coding DNA: TGTGCCAGTAGCATCACCGGGACTAGCGTCAATGAGCAGTTCTTC. Residues: CASSITGTSVNEQFF. The V gene is TRBV19, the J gene TRBJ2-1, with 10 nucleotides matching TRBD2. V trimming: 6 bases; J trimming: 6 bases; junction bases outside the gene matches: 8. The CDR3 is 15 residues long. Germline values: CDR1 LNHDA, CDR2 SQIVND (reference sequence).

The V gene is TRBV5-1, the J gene TRBJ2-7; 9 positions agree with TRBD1. The germline V gene encodes CDR1 SGHRS and CDR2 YFSETQ. After removal of 4 bases from V and 5 bases from J, the junction contained 7 bases not matched to a gene. The CDR3 contains 14 residues. CDR3 in amino acids: CASSRGQGWDEQYF. DNA of the CDR3: TGCGCCAGCAGCCGGGGACAGGGATGGGACGAGCAGTACTTC.

The V and J genes are TRBV21-1 and TRBJ1-2; the table's D call, TRBD1, has no DNA check behind it. TRBV21-1 is listed as a pseudogene. The CDR3 extends over 16 amino acids. CDR3 sequence: CASSTRFRGLGYGYTF. CDR3 in DNA: TGTGCCAGCAGCACACGTTTCAGGGGGCTTGGCTATGGCTACACCTTC.

This chain uses TRBV4-2 with TRBJ2-1; TRBD1 is a possible D gene (6 bases). Trimming took off 2 bases at V and 4 bases at J, with 9 bases between the two ends. The germline gives CDR1 LGHNA, CDR2 YNFKEQ. This CDR3 is built from 14 residues. The CDR3 DNA follows: TGTGCCAGCAGCCAAACGACAGGTTACAATGAGCAGTTCTTC. Protein product: CASSQTTGYNEQFF.

V usage is TRBV11-2 and J usage is TRBJ1-2, with 7 positions matching TRBD1. CDR3 length: 13 amino acids. V lost 4 bases and J lost 6; bases outside the gene matches: 5. Germline lookup yields CDR1 SGHAT and CDR2 FQNNGV. The chain's CDR3 is CASSSDRENGYTF. The DNA of the CDR3 is TGTGCCAGCAGCTCAGACAGGGAAAATGGCTACACCTTC.

This chain joins TRBV6-5 and TRBJ1-2, with D tentatively TRBD1 (6 bases). The V gene lost 6 bases and the J gene lost 2 bases, with 16 bases spanning the gap. This CDR3 spans 15 amino acids. CDR1 is MNHEY, CDR2 SVGAGI, per germline. In DNA, the CDR3 is TGTGCCAGCAGCAAACAGGGCCCGGCCAACTATGGCTACACCTTC. This codes for CASSKQGPANYGYTF.

This chain uses TRBV5-1 with TRBJ1-5, with no clear D. This CDR3 region has 13 residues. The V end was cut by 0 bases, the J end by 10 bases, with 11 bases between. Germline V lookup: CDR1 SGHRS, CDR2 YFSETQ. This CDR3 reads CASSLDYMSPQHF. The CDR3 region has the DNA TGCGCCAGCAGCTTGGACTACATGTCACCCCAGCATTTT.

The chain recombines TRBV6-5 with TRBJ1-1; 11 bases fit TRBD1. Trimming at V came to 5 bases and at J to 5 bases, leaving 4 bases not matched to a gene. The CDR3 has 14 residues. Germline V gives CDR1 MNHEY, CDR2 SVGAGI. The CDR3 DNA follows: TGTGCCAGCAGTCCGGACAGGGGGCGGACTGAAGCTTTCTTT. Protein product: CASSPDRGRTEAFF.

The chain has TRBV13 and TRBJ2-6; a possible D gene is TRBD1 (5 bases). The germline CDR1 and CDR2 sequences are PRHDT and FYEKMQ (reference sequence). This CDR3 contains 17 residues. Trimming stripped 3 bases from V and 1 base from J, with 13 bases between. CDR3: CASSFWQGWSGANVLTF. Here the CDR3 DNA reads TGTGCCAGCAGCTTTTGGCAGGGTTGGTCTGGGGCCAACGTCCTGACTTTC.

The chain carries TRBV7-3 and TRBJ1-1; possible D gene TRBD1, 6 bases. From germline, CDR1 is SGHTA and CDR2 FQGTGA. V was clipped by 4 bases and J by 1 base, with 10 bases between them. CDR3 length: 14 amino acids. CDR3 sequence: CASSSGHANTEAFF. The DNA for the CDR3 is TGTGCCAGCAGCTCGGGACACGCGAACACTGAAGCTTTCTTT.

The chain recombines TRBV5-4 with TRBJ1-4; no clear D gene. The CDR3 extends over 16 amino acids. V was pared by 4 bases and J by 2 bases, with 15 bases between. Germline V gives CDR1 SGHNT, CDR2 YYREEE (reference sequence). CDR3 DNA: TGTGCCAGCAGCACCCGGAAGGGAGGTACTAATGAAAAACTGTTTTTT. This gives the protein CASSTRKGGTNEKLFF.

The J gene is TRBJ2-7, the V gene TRBV18; 7 bases match TRBD2. The trim removed 0 bases at V and 2 bases at J, leaving 4 bases unmatched. CDR3 size: 15 residues. Germline CDR1 and CDR2: KGHSH and LQKENI. The CDR3 is CASSPPGGTTYEQYF. CDR3 in DNA: TGTGCCAGCTCACCACCCGGGGGGACTACCTACGAGCAGTACTTC.

The chain joins TRBV9 to TRBJ2-5; 7 bases are shared with TRBD1. Germline values: CDR1 SGDLS, CDR2 YYNGEE. CDR3 size: 15 residues. V lost 0 bases to trimming and J lost 0 bases; unmatched junction nucleotides: 2. This CDR3 reads CASSVGDRYQETQYF. Here the CDR3 DNA reads TGTGCCAGCAGCGTAGGGGACAGATACCAAGAGACCCAGTACTTC.